A single sample gave rise to the 16 T cell receptor beta chains below, sequenced in a study of vaccination and CD4 T cells after COVID-19. Time point reported: late sampling 161 to 241 days after vaccination in three convalescent patients. Using its own MiXCR run on the PCR reads, TCRdb lists one record per CDR3 protein. Counted here are about 36,000 distinct CDR3 sequences, around 35% occurring once; the ten biggest clones make up approximately 6.3%. The sequencing here drew on CD4+ T cells from blood, taken about 7 months after SARS-CoV-2 vaccination. The receptors were gathered from a human donor who had recovered from COVID-19.

This sequence joins TRBV6-1 and TRBJ2-1; D is unclear. The germline CDR1 and CDR2 sequences are MNHNS and SASEGT. V lost 4 bases and J 14 bases, leaving 24 bases between the germline ends. This CDR3 is 15 amino acids long. Here the CDR3 reads CASSASVSADLSKFF. The CDR3 DNA is TGTGCCAGCAGTGCAAGCGTTTCGGCGGACCTAAGCAAGTTCTTC.

This chain joins TRBV6-2 or TRBV6-3 and TRBJ2-1; no clear D. The CDR3 extends over 11 amino acids. Germline V gives CDR1 MNHEY, CDR2 SVGEGT. V shed 5 bases and J shed 9 bases, with 8 bases lying between them. Here the CDR3 DNA reads TGTGCCAGCAGTCTAGGAAGTGAGCAGTTCTTC. It translates to CASSLGSEQFF.

The rearrangement joins TRBV19 to TRBJ2-7, with 11 positions matching TRBD1. Germline loops: CDR1 LNHDA, CDR2 SQIVND (reference sequence). The CDR3 runs to 13 residues. The V gene end was trimmed by 8 bases and the J gene end by 3 bases; junction bases not matched to a gene: 3. CDR3 amino acids: CASSGTGGYEQYF. CDR3 in DNA: TGTGCCAGTTCCGGGACAGGGGGCTACGAGCAGTACTTC. The full variable domain, rest sourced from reference TRBV19 and TRBJ2-7, is DGGITQSPKYLFRKEGQNVTLSCEQNLNHDAMYWYRQDPGQGLRLIYYSQIVNDFQKGDIAEGYSVSREKKESFPLTVTSAQKNPTAFYLCASSGTGGYEQYFGPGTRLTVT.

This clonotype was observed a few times. The chain combines TRBV20-1 with TRBJ1-5, with 7 bases matching TRBD1. V trimming: 6 bases; J trimming: 7 bases; junction bases outside the gene matches: 18. The CDR3 is 16 residues long. Germline V CDR1 and CDR2: DFQATT, SNEGSKA (reference sequence). DNA of the CDR3: TGCAGTGCCTCCCGGCAAATGACAGGGATAAAACAGCCCCAGCATTTT. This gives the protein CSASRQMTGIKQPQHF.

This clonotype was seen a few times. The chain carries TRBV20-1 and TRBJ2-1, with 11 bases aligning to TRBD2. CDR1 is DFQATT and CDR2 is SNEGSKA in the germline V gene (reference sequence). With V trimmed by 4 bases and J by 8 bases, 10 bases remained unmatched. CDR3 length: 15 residues. CDR3 residues: CSATYSSGRAHEQFF. The CDR3 DNA follows: TGCAGTGCTACATATAGTAGCGGGAGGGCACATGAGCAGTTCTTC.

This chain's CDR3 is CASLLAEASAGETQYF. In DNA, the CDR3 is TGCGCCAGCCTACTAGCGGAGGCGAGCGCGGGGGAGACCCAGTACTTC. This rearrangement joins TRBV5-1 to TRBJ2-5, with TRBD2 matching 8 bases. The V gene's germline CDR1 is SGHRS and CDR2 YFSETQ. The length of the CDR3 is 16 residues. J was trimmed by 5 bases and V by 7 bases; bases with no gene match: 16.

This clonotype came up a few times. The chain links TRBV7-9 to TRBJ1-6; the match to TRBD1 covers 9 bases. This CDR3 contains 18 residues. Losses at the gene ends were 3 bases for V and 8 bases for J; bases not matched to a gene: 14. Germline V CDR1 and CDR2: SEHNR, FQNEAQ (reference sequence). CDR3 region: CASSFGGGTGPHDSPLHF. The CDR3 DNA sequence: TGTGCCAGCAGCTTCGGGGGCGGGACAGGGCCTCATGATTCACCCCTCCACTTT.

This clonotype was counted a single time. V usage is TRBV5-4 and J usage is TRBJ2-7; TRBD1 matches at 9 bases. Germline assignment: CDR1 SGHNT and CDR2 YYREEE (reference sequence). J lost 2 bases, V lost 0 bases, and 0 bases had no gene match. This CDR3 has 14 residues. The DNA of the CDR3 is TGTGCCAGCAGCTTGGGACAGGGGGCCTACGAGCAGTACTTC. Its translation is CASSLGQGAYEQYF.

The genes are TRBV10-3 and TRBJ2-7, with a weak D call TRBD1 (6 bases). The V and J ends lost 6 bases and 5 bases respectively, with 11 bases between them. Germline V gives CDR1 ENHRY, CDR2 SYGVKD. CDR3 length equals 12 residues. As DNA, the CDR3 is TGTGCCATCAGCGTACAGGGCGACGAGCAGTACTTC. Residues: CAISVQGDEQYF.

This clonotype was picked up one time. The chain uses TRBV20-1 and TRBJ2-7; D is unclear. Germline lookup yields CDR1 DFQATT and CDR2 SNEGSKA (reference sequence). Trimming took 5 bases from V and 2 from J, leaving 10 bases between them. There are 12 residues in the CDR3. The CDR3 loop reads CSAPRLAYEQYF. CDR3 coding DNA: TGCAGTGCTCCTCGGCTGGCCTACGAGCAGTACTTC.

V usage is TRBV28 and J usage is TRBJ2-7; possibly TRBD2 for D (5 bases). The CDR3 totals 15 residues. Trimming cost V 1 base and J 0 bases, with 10 bases left between them. CDR1 and CDR2 (germline): MDHEN, SYDVKM. As DNA, the CDR3 is TGTGCCAGCAGTTTATTGAGGGAGATCTCCTACGAGCAGTACTTC. Translating it yields CASSLLREISYEQYF.

The V gene is TRBV20-1, the J gene TRBJ2-1; 10 nucleotides match TRBD2. With V trimmed by 6 bases and J by 1 base, 9 bases remained unmatched. This CDR3 is built from 16 residues. Germline CDR1 reads DFQATT; CDR2 reads SNEGSKA (reference sequence). For the CDR3, the DNA is TGCAGTGCGTTGACTAGCGGGTCGATTTCCTACAATGAGCAGTTCTTC. It encodes CSALTSGSISYNEQFF.

This clonotype was detected a few times. The J gene is TRBJ2-7, the V gene TRBV28, with a possible D match to TRBD2 (6 bases). Germline assignment: CDR1 MDHEN and CDR2 SYDVKM. The CDR3 is 13 amino acids. The V end was cut by 5 bases, the J end by 2 bases, with 10 bases between. CDR3 coding DNA: TGTGCCAGCAGTGCTCGGGAGACCTACGAGCAGTACTTC. Translating gives CASSARETYEQYF.

V is TRBV4-3 and J is TRBJ2-2, with 8 nucleotides matching TRBD1. CDR3 size: 15 residues. Germline V gene sequence: CDR1 LGHNA, CDR2 YSLEER. V lost 1 base to trimming and J lost 6 bases; unmatched junction nucleotides: 4. The chain's CDR3 is CASSQGQGFPGELFF. CDR3 bases: TGCGCCAGCAGCCAAGGACAGGGGTTTCCCGGGGAGCTGTTTTTT.

The chain links TRBV7-8 to TRBJ1-5; D might be TRBD1 (6 bases). The CDR3 extends over 15 amino acids. Germline-derived CDR1 and CDR2 are SGHVS and FQNEAQ. Trimming left V 2 bases short and J 6 bases short, with 14 bases between. CDR3 residues: CASSLLGGRGQPQHF. CDR3 bases: TGTGCCAGCAGCTTACTTGGGGGGCGAGGTCAGCCCCAGCATTTT.

The chain employs TRBV7-3 and TRBJ2-3; 7 positions agree with TRBD2. CDR3 length: 16 residues. Germline CDR1 reads SGHTA; CDR2 reads FQGTGA. The junction had 12 bases not matched to a gene; V was cut back by 4 bases and J by 5 bases. The CDR3 coding sequence is TGTGCCAGCAGCTCCCCCACCGCGGGAGTTGAAGATACGCAGTATTTT. It yields the protein CASSSPTAGVEDTQYF.